This T cell receptor (beta chain) was found in a study of spatial heterogeneity in lung cancer. The CDR3 contains 11 residues. The germline CDR1 and CDR2 sequences are SGHNT and YYREEE (reference sequence). Deletions cut 0 bases from V and 7 bases from J, with 4 bases between. The table lists this clonotype with a few counts. TCRdb re-called the 5' RACE reads through MiXCR, storing one row per CDR3 protein. The sample holds tens of thousands of distinct CDR3 sequences, 7.4% seen once. This sample's time point: blood at routine non-recurrence follow-up after resection. Whole RNA, which was extracted from tumor, nontumor lung tissue or frozen PBMC, was sequenced without any cell sorting.

The chain links TRBV5-4 to TRBJ1-1; D is unclear. The TCR originated in a female donor with early-stage non-small cell lung cancer. This material consisted of PBMCs, taken at follow-up. Written as DNA, the CDR3 is TGTGCCAGCAGCTTGGGAATTGAAGCTTTCTTT. Translation: CASSLGIEAFF.